What follows describes a single T cell receptor (beta chain). Original data processing: The authors estimated nucleated cell counts from reference gene primer amplification. Produced via immunoSEQ multiplex PCR; TCRdb's table is partial and in-frame only. The V and J calls and clone size come from that table; D and trimming were worked out from the DNA. The profile shows a few hundred thousand clones, roughly 82% of them singletons. This sample stems from a study of blood T cell repertoires in COVID-19. Study context: Both acute and convalescent COVID-19 samples were obtained from the United States, Italy and Spain. Nucleic acid was either cDNA or gDNA, and it came from T cells, B-cell-depleted T cells, or PBMCs.

The sequencing input was peripheral blood. This clonotype was obtained from a woman in her 50s with acute or convalescent COVID-19.

CDR3 region: CASSLVGAGAIEQFF. Here the CDR3 DNA reads TGTGCCAGCAGCTTAGTAGGGGCAGGGGCTATTGAGCAGTTCTTC. This sequence joins TRBV7-2 and TRBJ2-1; TRBD1 is a possible D gene (6 bases). Looked up from germline, CDR1 is SGHTA and CDR2 is FQGNSA. The CDR3 covers 15 residues. Trimming removed 1 base at V and 9 bases at J, with 16 bases between.